This is a list of T cell receptor beta chains from one sample in a study of siplizumab effects on memory and regulatory T cells. Using immunoSEQ multiplex PCR, the repertoire was profiled, and TCRdb retains in-frame clones only, with some absent. The sample lists about 100,000 clones, 80% to 95% occurring once. The specimen was CD4+ T cells sorted from blood. Receptor source: a human donor in good health. CDR3s include the opening cysteine and the closing phenylalanine or tryptophan. The order of the fields is V gene, clone size, J gene, D gene, CDR3 protein, CDR3 DNA. D genes are given only for firm matches. The listing skips clone size in some rows; elsewhere it reads once, few, many or a size class.

>TRBV2|.|TRBJ1-2|TRBD1
CASRGQGNGYTF
TGTGCCAGCAGGGGACAGGGGAATGGCTACACCTTC
>TRBV6-1|.|TRBJ1-4|TRBD1
CASSLTGGDEKLFF
TGTGCCAGCAGTTTGACAGGGGGGGATGAAAAACTGTTTTTT
>TRBV19|.|TRBJ1-2|.
CATRESGAYGYTF
TGTGCCACCAGAGAATCAGGGGCCTATGGCTACACCTTC
>TRBV27|.|TRBJ1-2|.
CASSFDRQANYGYTF
TGTGCCAGCAGTTTTGACAGGCAAGCTAACTATGGCTACACCTTC
>TRBV19|.|TRBJ2-3|.
CASRVGSTDTQYF
TGTGCCAGTAGGGTCGGTAGCACAGATACGCAGTATTTT
>TRBV7-9|.|TRBJ1-5|TRBD1
CASSTGTGGNQPQHF
TGTGCCAGCAGTACCGGGACAGGCGGCAATCAGCCCCAGCATTTT
>TRBV4-3|.|TRBJ2-3|.
CASSQTTLWPDTQYF
TGCGCCAGCAGCCAAACCACCCTTTGGCCCGATACGCAGTATTTT
>TRBV19|.|TRBJ1-5|TRBD1
CASSTAGTGDQPQHF
TGTGCCAGTAGTACCGCGGGGACAGGGGATCAGCCCCAGCATTTT
>TRBV5-1|.|TRBJ2-3|TRBD2
CASSFPSGGRDTQYF
TGCGCCAGCAGCTTCCCTAGCGGGGGGCGGGATACGCAGTATTTT
>TRBV5-1|.|TRBJ2-5|TRBD1
CASRLVGTGGMETQYF
TGCGCCAGCAGATTAGTCGGGACAGGGGGCATGGAGACCCAGTACTTC
>TRBV5-1|.|TRBJ2-6|.
CASSQGGTGANVLTF
TGCGCCAGCAGCCAGGGGGGAACTGGGGCCAACGTCCTGACTTTC
>TRBV28|.|TRBJ1-1|.
CASSWAGNTEAFF
TGTGCCAGCAGTTGGGCAGGGAACACTGAAGCTTTCTTT
>TRBV25-1|.|TRBJ1-4|.
CASSEFGRGKEKLFF
TGTGCCAGCAGTGAATTTGGCAGGGGTAAAGAAAAACTGTTTTTT
>TRBV5-1|few|TRBJ2-7|.
CASSLSGSSYEQYF
TGCGCCAGCAGCTTGTCCGGAAGCTCCTACGAGCAGTACTTC
>TRBV6-1|.|TRBJ1-1|.
CASPPGAFF
TGTGCCAGCCCCCCCGGTGCTTTCTTT
>TRBV10-3|.|TRBJ2-3|TRBD1
CAISEYGRTGGTDTQYF
TGTGCCATCAGTGAGTATGGCCGGACAGGGGGGACAGATACGCAGTATTTT
>TRBV25-1|.|TRBJ2-5|.
CASSEEFATQYF
TGTGCCAGCAGTGAAGAGTTTGCGACCCAGTACTTC
>TRBV4-3|.|TRBJ2-7|TRBD2
CASSPRGGTYEQYF
TGCGCCAGCAGCCCCCGGGGGGGCACCTACGAGCAGTACTTC
>TRBV5-1|.|TRBJ1-2|.
CASSLVAANYGYTF
TGCGCCAGCAGCTTGGTGGCCGCGAACTATGGCTACACCTTC
>TRBV19|.|TRBJ1-2|.
CASSLSPGTSYGYTF
TGTGCCAGTAGTCTCTCCCCCGGGACAAGCTATGGCTACACCTTC
>TRBV7-2|.|TRBJ2-7|TRBD2
CASSRGFSGGEQYF
TGTGCCAGCAGCCGGGGATTTAGCGGGGGCGAGCAGTACTTC
>TRBV6-1|.|TRBJ2-3|TRBD1
CASSARQGSDPSTDTQYF
TGTGCCAGCAGTGCCAGACAGGGGTCGGACCCTAGCACAGATACGCAGTATTTT
>TRBV11-2|.|TRBJ1-5|TRBD1
CASSLGRGQGNQPQHF
TGTGCCAGCAGCTTAGGCAGGGGGCAGGGCAATCAGCCCCAGCATTTT
>TRBV19|.|TRBJ2-1|TRBD2
CASSIGGGGVYEQFF
TGTGCCAGTAGTATAGGAGGCGGGGGTGTCTATGAGCAGTTCTTC
>TRBV6-5|.|TRBJ2-7|.
CASGGDRLYEQYF
TGTGCCAGCGGGGGGGACAGACTCTACGAGCAGTACTTC
>TRBV9|.|TRBJ2-1|TRBD2
CASSVVPAGAGDNEQFF
TGTGCCAGCAGCGTAGTCCCAGCGGGGGCCGGGGACAATGAGCAGTTCTTC
>TRBV19|.|TRBJ1-5|TRBD1
CASTVDRGFNQPQHF
TGTGCCAGTACCGTGGACAGGGGGTTTAATCAGCCCCAGCATTTT
>TRBV5-1|.|TRBJ1-1|.
CASRNGAYGESAFF
TGCGCCAGCCGAAATGGAGCATACGGTGAATCGGCTTTCTTT
>TRBV30|.|TRBJ2-7|.
CAWSVVAVGSYEQYF
TGTGCCTGGAGTGTAGTAGCAGTGGGGTCCTACGAGCAGTACTTC
>TRBV4-1|.|TRBJ2-7|TRBD1
CASSQPDRAPYEQYF
TGCGCCAGCAGCCAACCGGACAGGGCTCCCTACGAGCAGTACTTC
>TRBV28|.|TRBJ1-5|.
CASRVQLRPQHF
TGTGCCAGCAGGGTTCAACTTAGGCCCCAGCATTTT
>TRBV6-5|.|TRBJ1-2|TRBD1
CASSYSTGRGGYTF
TGTGCCAGCAGTTACTCGACAGGGAGGGGTGGCTACACCTTC
>TRBV27|.|TRBJ1-4|.
CASSLSGLWGEKLFF
TGTGCCAGCAGTTTATCGGGGCTTTGGGGTGAAAAACTGTTTTTT
>TRBV5-1|.|TRBJ2-3|TRBD2
CASSAAGTGTDTQYF
TGCGCCAGCAGCGCAGCGGGGACTGGCACAGATACGCAGTATTTT
>TRBV18|.|TRBJ2-7|.
CASSPPARETYEQYF
TGTGCCAGCTCACCACCAGCCAGGGAGACCTACGAGCAGTACTTC
>TRBV6-1|.|TRBJ1-2|.
CASRRTETNYGYTF
TGTGCCAGCAGAAGAACAGAAACTAACTATGGCTACACCTTC
>TRBV7-9|.|TRBJ2-7|TRBD1
CASSSLIRTGGGHSYEQYF
TGTGCCAGCAGCTCCCTAATTAGGACAGGGGGCGGTCATTCCTACGAGCAGTACTTC
>TRBV6-5|.|TRBJ1-4|.
CASSGGVGVEKLFF
TGTGCCAGCAGTGGGGGGGTAGGGGTTGAAAAACTGTTTTTT
>TRBV11-2|.|TRBJ1-4|.
CASSLDHGNEKLFF
TGTGCCAGCAGCTTAGATCACGGGAATGAAAAACTGTTTTTT
>TRBV5-5|.|TRBJ1-1|TRBD1
CASSLVTGGGTEAFF
TGTGCCAGCAGCTTGGTAACAGGGGGAGGCACTGAAGCTTTCTTT
>TRBV30|.|TRBJ1-2|.
CAWSIKGQNTNYGYTF
TGTGCCTGGAGTATCAAAGGACAGAATACTAACTATGGCTACACCTTC
>TRBV7-2|.|TRBJ2-4|.
CASSLEEGNIQYF
TGTGCCAGCAGCTTAGAAGAGGGAAACATTCAGTACTTC
>TRBV29-1|.|TRBJ1-2|.
CSVIKSNYGYTF
TGCAGCGTTATTAAGTCCAACTATGGCTACACCTTC
>TRBV28|.|TRBJ1-5|TRBD1
CASSSPGGVKPQHF
TGTGCCAGCAGTTCGCCAGGGGGTGTCAAGCCCCAGCATTTT
>TRBV6-6|.|TRBJ1-2|.
CASRLQGVEGYTF
TGTGCCAGCAGGCTACAGGGTGTCGAGGGCTACACCTTC
>TRBV7-2|.|TRBJ2-1|.
CASSYYGNEQFF
TGTGCCAGCAGCTACTATGGTAATGAGCAGTTCTTC
>TRBV19|.|TRBJ1-4|.
CASSSQEGEKLFF
TGTGCCAGTAGTAGTCAGGAAGGGGAAAAACTGTTTTTT
>TRBV28|.|TRBJ1-2|.
CASMWVRVTNYGYTF
TGTGCCAGCATGTGGGTCCGTGTCACTAACTATGGCTACACCTTC
>TRBV11-3|.|TRBJ1-6|.
CASSPGANSPLHF
TGTGCCAGCAGCCCCGGGGCCAATTCACCCCTCCACTTT
>TRBV4-2|.|TRBJ2-7|.
CASSQDMRDEQYF
TGTGCCAGCAGCCAAGATATGAGGGACGAGCAGTACTTC
>TRBV21-1|.|TRBJ1-6|.
CASSKALRKQDKWYSPLHF
TGTGCCAGCAGCAAAGCTCTACGTAAACAGGACAAATGGTATTCACCCCTCCACTTT
>TRBV2|.|TRBJ2-3|TRBD2
CASGGSVAGVDTQYF
TGTGCCAGCGGCGGGAGTGTAGCGGGGGTTGATACGCAGTATTTT
>TRBV5-4|once|TRBJ1-1|.
CASSFPSTEAFF
TGTGCCAGCAGCTTCCCCTCGACTGAAGCTTTCTTT
>TRBV7-3|.|TRBJ2-2|.
CASSLTGLHTGELFF
TGTGCCAGCAGCTTAACCGGACTCCACACCGGGGAGCTGTTTTTT
>TRBV6-5|once|TRBJ1-2|.
CASTLDGTYGYTF
TGTGCCAGCACCCTGGACGGAACCTATGGCTACACCTTC